Listed here are 22 T cell receptor beta chains from one sample, sequenced in a study of tumor-infiltrating lymphocytes in primary liver carcinoma listed by TCRdb under 2017. Reads for this sample came from an Illumina HiSeq 2500. A constant-region primer and ProtoScript II reverse transcriptase were used to reverse-transcribe TCRbeta-specific cDNA from roughly 0.55 ug total RNA. TCRbeta libraries were built with three nested multiplex PCR rounds, a slightly modified ARM-PCR procedure. The first two PCR rounds used multiplex TRBV1-TRBV30 forward primers with a Cbeta reverse primer, each for approximately 10 cycles. In-frame beta chains were kept once TCRdb had trimmed the public reads at Q25 with fastp and called clones with MiXCR. Rows matching on CDR3 protein sequence are summarized as one entry with the most common DNA and genes. The sample has fewer than 350,000 distinct CDR3 sequences on record, roughly two thirds of them singletons. The ten most abundant clones make up under 8% of the sample.

RNA from unsorted whole blood was extracted with TRIzol reagent, and germline DNA was obtained with the DNeasy Blood & Tissue kit. Specimen: peripheral blood. These receptors were collected from a man aged 35-49 years with primary liver carcinoma and hepatitis B virus infection.

The rearrangement joins TRBV11-3 to TRBJ2-1, with no clear D. The CDR3 length is 12 residues. The germline gives CDR1 SGHNT, CDR2 YENEEA. V was clipped by 4 bases and J by 10 bases, with 11 bases between them. CDR3 in DNA: TGTGCCAGCAGCTCCGGCGAATTGGAGCAGTTCTTC. As protein: CASSSGELEQFF.

This clonotype was observed a handful of times. One base away lies a much larger clone, so this may be a sequencing read error. The chain couples TRBV12-3 or TRBV12-4 to TRBJ1-2; TRBD1 matches 8 bases. The CDR3 is 17 residues long. Losses at the gene ends were 4 bases for V and 3 bases for J; bases not matched to a gene: 13. The CDR3 nucleotides are TGTGCCAGCAGTTATCTCCGGACAGGGAAGACGGACTATGGCTACACCTTC. Translated: CASSYLRTGKTDYGYTF.

As concerns this clonotype: A single base separates this from a much larger clone, so it may be a read error. The CDR3 does not end in the conserved phenylalanine or tryptophan, so this is likely a read error. The genes are TRBV12-3 or TRBV12-4 and TRBJ1-2; no clear D gene. The length of the CDR3 is 13 residues. The V end was cut by 5 bases, the J end by 6 bases, with 13 bases between. The CDR3 DNA follows: TGTGCCAGCAGTACGAGGACGGTACATGGCTACACCCTC. Protein sequence: CASSTRTVHGYTL.

In this sample, this clonotype turned up once. V and J are TRBV20-1 and TRBJ2-7, with 11 bases fitting TRBD2. V lost 0 bases and J lost 4; bases outside the gene matches: 5. The CDR3 consists of 15 residues. Looked up from germline, CDR1 is DFQATT and CDR2 is SNEGSKA (reference sequence). The CDR3 nucleotides read TGCAGTGCTAGAGAGGTACTAGCGGGAGTATACGAGCAGTACTTC. Its protein is CSAREVLAGVYEQYF.

As regards this clonotype: Compared with germline, one end of the junction differs, possibly owing to a read error. This sequence joins TRBV24-1 and TRBJ1-2; D remains unclear. This CDR3 is built from 15 residues. Germline assignment: CDR1 KGHDR and CDR2 SFDVKD. The DNA of the CDR3 is TGTGCCATCAGTGATTCTAGGAGCAGCTTCTATGGCTACACCTTC. Its translation is CAISDSRSSFYGYTF.

In the case of this clonotype: Its ends do not fully match the called genes, so a read error is possible. The J gene is TRBJ2-1, the V gene TRBV10-2; D remains unclear. Germline values: CDR1 WSHSY, CDR2 SAAADI. There are 12 residues in the CDR3. This CDR3 is CASSQFSNEQFF. The CDR3 nucleotides read TGCGCCAGCAGTCAGTTCAGCAATGAGCAATTCTTC.

A remark on this clonotype: This may stem from a read error, because a much larger clone lies one nucleotide away. The chain uses TRBV29-1 and TRBJ2-1, with D perhaps TRBD1 (6 bases). The V end lost 6 bases, the J end lost 4 bases, and 16 bases lay between the germline ends. The CDR3 is 14 amino acids. Germline V gene data show CDR1 as SQVTM and CDR2 as ANQGSEA. The CDR3 DNA reads as TGCAGCGTCGTATCAGGGGCCTGGTACAATGAGCAGTTCTTC. It specifies CSVVSGAWYNEQFF.

This clonotype was found once. At one boundary the junction diverges from the germline segment, which might be a read error. The V gene is TRBV6-2 or TRBV6-3, the J gene TRBJ2-2; D possibly corresponds to TRBD2 (6 bases). The CDR3 is 13 amino acids. CDR1 is MNHEY, CDR2 SVGEGT, per germline. The CDR3 region has the DNA TGTGCCAGCGGGAGGACGGACACCGGGGAGCTACTTTTT. The encoded protein is CASGRTDTGELLF.

This chain joins TRBV14 and TRBJ2-5; D is possibly TRBD2 (6 bases). The CDR3 totals 13 residues. V gave up 3 bases and J gave up 5 bases, with 10 bases separating them. Germline-derived CDR1 and CDR2 are SGHDN and FVKESK. CDR3 in amino acids: CASSHNRGETQYF. CDR3 DNA: TGTGCCAGCAGCCACAACCGGGGGGAGACCCAGTACTTC.

There are many counts of this clonotype. The gene calls are TRBV29-1 and TRBJ2-1; TRBD1 or TRBD2 may be the D gene (5 bases each). This CDR3 has 12 residues. CDR1 is SQVTM and CDR2 is ANQGSEA in the germline V gene. The germline V and J ends were trimmed by 3 bases and 13 bases, with 16 bases remaining between them. CDR3 loop: CSVEPLAQEQFF. The CDR3 DNA is TGCAGCGTTGAGCCGCTAGCACAGGAACAGTTCTTC.

Worth noting for this clonotype: This sequence may be a read error, since a much larger clone differs from it by one base. The chain carries TRBV6-5 and TRBJ2-1, with 9 bases identical to TRBD2. CDR1 and CDR2 (germline): MNHEY, SVGAGI. Unmatched junction bases numbered 9, after V lost 6 bases and J lost 6 bases. The CDR3 is 15 residues long. The DNA for the CDR3 is TGTGCCAGCAGAGGGGGACTAGCCACCGCCAATGAGCAGTTCTTC. Residues: CASRGGLATANEQFF.

Turning to this clonotype: A clone one base away is much larger, so this may be a read error. V and J are TRBV4-1 and TRBJ1-2; TRBD1 matches at 7 bases. The CDR3 length is 12 residues. CDR1 and CDR2 from the germline V gene are MGHRA and YSYEKL. The CDR3 DNA is TGCACCAGCAGCCGCGACAGGGCCGGCTACACCTTC. It yields the protein CTSSRDRAGYTF.

As for this clonotype: At one boundary the junction diverges from the germline segment, which might be a read error. The chain carries TRBV11-2 and TRBJ1-1, with 8 positions matching TRBD1. The germline V gene has CDR1 SGHAT and CDR2 FQNNGV. The CDR3 is 13 amino acids. The chain's CDR3 is CASDRGMNTEASF. DNA for the CDR3: TGTGCCAGTGACAGGGGTATGAACACTGAAGCTTCATTT.

This clonotype showed up many times. The chain carries TRBV29-1 and TRBJ2-3; no clear D gene. V was clipped by 0 bases and J by 4 bases, with 11 bases between them. The germline gives CDR1 SQVTM, CDR2 ANQGSEA. The CDR3 has 14 amino acids. The CDR3 is CSVEDWEEADTQYF. Written as DNA, the CDR3 is TGCAGCGTTGAAGATTGGGAAGAGGCAGATACGCAGTATTTT.

The V call is TRBV11-2, the J call TRBJ2-6, with D possibly being TRBD1 (6 bases). Germline V gene data show CDR1 as SGHAT and CDR2 as FQNNGV. V shed 10 bases and J shed 3 bases, with 19 bases lying between them. The CDR3 length is 16 residues. CDR3 bases: TGTGCCACCAGGGGAGTTACGAGCTATGGGGCCAACGTCCTGACTTTC. Translation: CATRGVTSYGANVLTF.

Concerning this clonotype itself: This CDR3 is missing its conserved last phenylalanine or tryptophan, likely due to a read error. Written as DNA, the CDR3 is TGTGTCAGCAGCCCCGGGAGTAGGGGGGGCGCTCCATCTGGCTACACCTCC. It encodes CVSSPGSRGGAPSGYTS. V is TRBV11-2 and J is TRBJ1-2; D is possibly TRBD1 (6 bases). The CDR3 extends over 17 amino acids. Germline V gene lookup returns CDR1 SGHAT and CDR2 FQNNGV.

The chain joins TRBV6-1 to TRBJ1-2; TRBD1 aligns across 8 bases. There are 14 residues in the CDR3. CDR1 MNHNS and CDR2 SASEGT come from the germline V gene. The V segment lost 10 bases and the J segment 0 bases; nucleotides outside the gene matches: 7. The CDR3, as DNA: TGTGCCATCAGGGGACAGGAGGCTAACTATGGCTACACCTTC. It is translated as CAIRGQEANYGYTF.

The rearrangement joins TRBV7-9 to TRBJ2-5, with D possibly being TRBD2 (5 bases). The CDR3 loop spans 13 amino acids. V lost 6 bases, J lost 5 bases, and 13 bases lay in between. The germline CDR1 and CDR2 sequences are SEHNR and FQNEAQ (reference sequence). The CDR3 spells CASRWRNSETQYF. The DNA of the CDR3 is TGTGCCAGCAGGTGGAGGAATTCGGAGACCCAGTACTTC.

The rearrangement links TRBV5-4 to TRBJ2-5; 7 nucleotides match TRBD2. J was trimmed by 4 bases and V by 8 bases; bases with no gene match: 8. This CDR3 contains 13 residues. Germline CDR1 is SGHNT and CDR2 is YYREEE (reference sequence). This CDR3 reads CASSAGGRETQYF. The CDR3 DNA reads as TGTGCCAGTAGCGCTGGCGGGAGAGAGACCCAGTACTTC.

There are a few counts of this clonotype. V usage is TRBV30 and J usage is TRBJ2-7, with TRBD1 matching over 11 bases. Germline values: CDR1 GTSNPN, CDR2 SVGIG (reference sequence). The V segment lost 4 bases and the J segment 6 bases; nucleotides outside the gene matches: 5. This CDR3 has 13 amino acids. The CDR3 is CAWIGTGGGEQYF. CDR3 nucleotides: TGTGCCTGGATAGGGACAGGGGGGGGCGAGCAGTACTTC.

Details on this clonotype: A read error may produce the germline difference seen at one junction end. This sequence joins TRBV11-2 and TRBJ2-7; D ambiguous. Looked up from germline, CDR1 is SGHAT and CDR2 is FQNNGV. The CDR3 is made up of 15 amino acids. CDR3 in amino acids: CASILIVFPSYEQYF. CDR3 coding DNA: TGTGCCAGCATCTTAATTGTTTTCCCCTCCTACGAACAGTACTTC.

As for this clonotype: A much larger clone lies a single base off, so this may be a read error. Here the CDR3 omits its conserved ending phenylalanine or tryptophan, so a read error is the likely source. The CDR3 here is CASTTLWQGASEAFL. The CDR3 coding sequence is TGTGCCAGCACCACCCTCTGGCAGGGGGCTTCTGAAGCTTTCCTT. The rearrangement joins TRBV6-1 to TRBJ1-1, with 8 bases lining up with TRBD1. The CDR3 extends over 15 amino acids. Germline V gene lookup returns CDR1 MNHNS and CDR2 SASEGT. The junction had 13 bases not matched to a gene; V was cut back by 7 bases and J by 6 bases.